Each of the 29 T cell receptor beta chains below was sequenced from the same sample in a study of radiotherapy plus CTLA-4 blockade in lung cancer (dated by TCRdb to 2016 to 2018). The library was obtained by the immunoSEQ multiplex PCR assay. Entries here come from immuneACCESS through TCRdb and include only in-frame sequences with V and J called. Some clones fail to appear in such tables; in the studies checked, an unresolved V gene covers under half of the shortfall, and the cause of the remainder is unknown. The sample profile shows 75,000 to 100,000 clones; about 91% of them were found once. Clones ranked in the top ten supply about 5.3% of the sample. Sequenced material: peripheral blood, taken from a patient treated with radiotherapy plus ipilimumab. The receptors shown here come from a human donor with non-small cell lung cancer that progressed on radiotherapy plus ipilimumab.

The rearrangement links TRBV5-1 to TRBJ2-5, with TRBD2 matching 11 bases. The CDR3 length is 15 residues. The trim removed 5 bases at V and 2 bases at J, leaving 5 bases unmatched. CDR1 is SGHRS and CDR2 is YFSETQ in the germline V gene. The CDR3: CASRGGTSGQETQYF. Written as DNA, the CDR3 is TGCGCCAGCAGGGGGGGGACTAGCGGACAAGAGACCCAGTACTTC. Variable domain in full (rest from reference TRBV5-1 and TRBJ2-5): KAGVTQTPRYLIKTRGQQVTLSCSPISGHRSVSWYQQTPGQGLQFLFEYFSETQRNKGNFPGRFSGRQFSNSRSEMNVSTLELGDSALYLCASRGGTSGQETQYFGPGTRLLVL.

The rearrangement joins TRBV5-1 to TRBJ2-1, with D tentatively TRBD1 or TRBD2 (5 bases each). The CDR3 runs to 15 residues. The ends were cut back, 2 bases at V and 4 bases at J, with 13 bases in the middle. CDR1 is SGHRS and CDR2 is YFSETQ in the germline V gene. CDR3 nucleotides: TGCGCCAGCAGCTTTGGCTCTGAGGGGTACAATGAGCAGTTCTTC. It encodes CASSFGSEGYNEQFF.

The rearrangement links TRBV29-1 to TRBJ2-3, with D maybe TRBD1 (5 bases). The CDR3 runs to 13 residues. The germline gives CDR1 SQVTM, CDR2 ANQGSEA. The V end was cut by 7 bases, the J end by 2 bases, with 13 bases between. In DNA, the CDR3 is TGCAGCGGCGTCAGGGATCCCACAGATACGCAGTATTTT. This codes for CSGVRDPTDTQYF.

Only one count was recorded for this clone. The chain employs TRBV5-1 and TRBJ2-1; unclear D gene. V dropped 0 bases and J dropped 4 bases, with 5 bases sitting between them. The length of the CDR3 is 13 residues. The V gene's germline CDR1 is SGHRS and CDR2 YFSETQ. The CDR3 spells CASSLASYNEQFF. The DNA for the CDR3 is TGCGCCAGCAGCTTGGCTTCATACAATGAGCAGTTCTTC.

The gene calls are TRBV5-1 and TRBJ2-7; the D is unclear. The CDR3 is made up of 14 amino acids. V gave up 0 bases and J gave up 3 bases, with 10 bases separating them. Germline assignment: CDR1 SGHRS and CDR2 YFSETQ. CDR3 nucleotides: TGCGCCAGCAGCTTGGCCCTAGAGTTCTACGAGCAGTACTTC. Its protein product is CASSLALEFYEQYF.

In its sample, this clone was seen once. The chain recombines TRBV9 with TRBJ2-3, with 11 bases lining up with TRBD2. Germline values: CDR1 SGDLS, CDR2 YYNGEE. The CDR3 totals 15 residues. After removal of 3 bases from V and 4 bases from J, the junction contained 4 bases not matched to a gene. This CDR3 reads CASSAVLAGADTQYF. In DNA, the CDR3 is TGTGCCAGCAGCGCGGTACTAGCGGGAGCAGATACGCAGTATTTT.

The chain employs TRBV9 and TRBJ2-3; D not resolved. The CDR3 contains 14 residues. V gave up 0 bases and J gave up 2 bases, with 7 bases separating them. CDR1 and CDR2 (germline): SGDLS, YYNGEE. As DNA, the CDR3 is TGTGCCAGCAGCGTAGAGGGCTACACAGATACGCAGTATTTT. Encoded protein: CASSVEGYTDTQYF.

The V and J genes are TRBV21-1 and TRBJ2-7; the table's D call TRBD2 went unverified against the DNA. TRBV21-1 represents a pseudogene. The CDR3 contains 13 residues. CDR3: CASRWVAPYEQYF. The CDR3 coding sequence is TGTGCCAGCAGATGGGTAGCCCCCTACGAGCAGTACTTC.

This clone was counted between two and nine times. The chain joins TRBV21-1 to TRBJ2-7; the table's D call, TRBD1, has no DNA check behind it. TRBV21-1 is listed as a pseudogene. The length of the CDR3 is 13 residues. The CDR3 reads CASIAVQGNEQYF. CDR3 bases: TGTGCCAGCATAGCGGTACAGGGGAACGAGCAGTACTTC.

The chain carries TRBV30 and TRBJ1-5; tentatively, D is TRBD1 (5 bases). Trimming pared 3 bases from V and 5 bases from J, leaving 11 bases between. Germline CDR1 and CDR2: GTSNPN and SVGIG (reference sequence). The CDR3 runs to 13 residues. CDR3 sequence: CAWSDPGDQPQHF. The DNA for the CDR3 is TGTGCCTGGAGCGACCCGGGGGATCAGCCCCAGCATTTT.

This clone was seen only once. The chain links TRBV18 to TRBJ1-4; D possibly corresponds to TRBD1 (5 bases). There are 15 residues in the CDR3. Per germline, CDR1 KGHSH and CDR2 LQKENI. V was shortened by 3 bases and J by 7 bases, with 15 bases between the two germline ends. CDR3 sequence (DNA): TGTGCCAGCTCACCCCCAGGAGGGGATAGTGAAAAACTGTTTTTT. Protein: CASSPPGGDSEKLFF.

The rearrangement uses TRBV7-6 and TRBJ1-1; 8 nucleotides align to TRBD1. CDR1 and CDR2 from the germline V gene are SGHVS and FNYEAQ. This CDR3 has 15 residues. Trimming removed 5 bases from V and 5 bases from J; junction bases left unmatched: 10. The CDR3 region is CASSRLTGAITEAFF. DNA of the CDR3: TGTGCCAGCAGCCGCTTGACAGGGGCGATAACTGAAGCTTTCTTT.

The chain is built from TRBV6-1 and TRBJ1-1, with D perhaps TRBD1 (5 bases). The CDR3 runs 13 residues. The V end lost 4 bases, the J end lost 5 bases, and 11 bases lay between the germline ends. From germline, CDR1 is MNHNS and CDR2 SASEGT. CDR3 sequence (DNA): TGTGCCAGCAGTGTTGGGGGTTGGACTGAAGCTTTCTTT. This encodes CASSVGGWTEAFF.

V and J are TRBV19 and TRBJ2-7, with a weak D call TRBD2 (6 bases). The V end was cut by 2 bases, the J end by 6 bases, with 20 bases between. This CDR3 has 16 residues. CDR1 and CDR2 from the germline V gene are LNHDA and SQIVND (reference sequence). The CDR3, as DNA: TGTGCCAGTAGTATAAAACCAGAAGCGGGCCCGCTCGAGCAGTACTTC. As protein: CASSIKPEAGPLEQYF.

The J gene is TRBJ1-3, the V gene TRBV29-1; D gene uncertain. Germline-derived CDR1 and CDR2 are SQVTM and ANQGSEA. The CDR3 is 14 amino acids. V lost 1 base and J lost 0, with 7 bases in between. The CDR3 spells CSVEARGSGNTIYF. As DNA, the CDR3 is TGCAGCGTTGAAGCCCGGGGCTCTGGAAACACCATATATTTT.

This chain's CDR3 is CASSEEARGGNTEAFF. As DNA, the CDR3 is TGTGCCAGCAGTGAAGAAGCCAGGGGAGGGAACACTGAAGCTTTCTTT. The chain is built from TRBV2 and TRBJ1-1; D perhaps matches TRBD1 (6 bases). Trimming removed 1 base from V and 1 base from J, with 13 bases in between. The CDR3 consists of 16 residues. Germline assignment: CDR1 SNHLY and CDR2 FYNNEI.

This chain joins TRBV27 and TRBJ2-7; 7 nucleotides agree with TRBD2. The germline V gene encodes CDR1 MNHEY and CDR2 SMNVEV (reference sequence). Trimming cost V 6 bases and J 0 bases; bases outside gene matches: 8. The CDR3 length is 15 residues. CDR3 coding DNA: TGTGCCAGCAGCCCCGGGGGGTCCCCCTCCTACGAGCAGTACTTC. This gives the protein CASSPGGSPSYEQYF.

The chain combines TRBV5-1 with TRBJ1-1; D is possibly TRBD1 (6 bases). V was trimmed by 4 bases and J by 1 base, leaving 11 bases between them. CDR3 size: 14 residues. Germline V gene sequence: CDR1 SGHRS, CDR2 YFSETQ. This chain's CDR3 is CASSQGQTNTEAFF. The CDR3 DNA reads as TGCGCCAGCAGCCAGGGACAAACGAACACTGAAGCTTTCTTT.

This chain links TRBV20-1 with TRBJ2-5; D remains unclear. The CDR3 consists of 11 residues. Trimming took 8 bases from V and 4 from J, leaving 11 bases between them. Germline CDR1 and CDR2: DFQATT and SNEGSKA (reference sequence). CDR3 loop: CSTQIGETQYF. Written as DNA, the CDR3 is TGCAGTACCCAAATCGGAGAGACCCAGTACTTC.

The chain joins TRBV6-1 to TRBJ2-2; the match to TRBD1 covers 9 bases. Trimming at V came to 5 bases and at J to 3 bases, leaving 4 bases not matched to a gene. CDR3 length: 15 residues. Per the germline V gene, CDR1 is MNHNS and CDR2 is SASEGT. The CDR3 region is CASSSDRGYTGELFF. The DNA of the CDR3 is TGTGCCAGCAGTTCTGACAGGGGGTACACCGGGGAGCTGTTTTTT.

This rearrangement joins TRBV5-5 to TRBJ1-5; D might be TRBD1 (5 bases). The V gene's germline CDR1 is SGHKS and CDR2 YYEKEE (reference sequence). V was clipped by 3 bases and J by 4 bases, with 17 bases between them. The CDR3 has 16 amino acids. The CDR3 DNA sequence: TGTGCCAGCAGCTACGACCGGGGGGGTCTAAATCAGCCCCAGCATTTT. This translates into CASSYDRGGLNQPQHF.

The CDR3 is CASSLENEQYF. CDR3 in DNA: TGTGCCAGCAGCTTGGAAAACGAGCAGTACTTC. V is TRBV5-4 and J is TRBJ2-7; D unclear. The germline V and J ends were trimmed by 0 bases and 5 bases, with 3 bases remaining between them. This CDR3 has 11 amino acids. Germline-derived CDR1 and CDR2 are SGHNT and YYREEE (reference sequence).

The chain links TRBV27 to TRBJ2-1, with 10 bases lining up with TRBD2. The CDR3 is 15 residues long. Germline lookup yields CDR1 MNHEY and CDR2 SMNVEV (reference sequence). J lost 4 bases, V lost 6 bases, and 6 bases had no gene match. DNA of the CDR3: TGTGCCAGCAGAACGCTAGCGGGGGTTTACAATGAGCAGTTCTTC. Residues: CASRTLAGVYNEQFF.

The J gene is TRBJ1-1, the V gene TRBV11-3; D remains ambiguous. Germline V lookup: CDR1 SGHNT, CDR2 YENEEA. V lost 7 bases and J 1 base, leaving 10 bases between the germline ends. The CDR3 runs to 13 residues. The CDR3 loop reads CASTARPNTEAFF. The CDR3, as DNA: TGTGCCAGCACGGCCAGGCCGAACACTGAAGCTTTCTTT.

The genes are TRBV6-5 and TRBJ2-7; D is undetermined. The germline CDR1 and CDR2 sequences are MNHEY and SVGAGI. Deletions cut 0 bases from V and 2 bases from J, with 8 bases between. The CDR3 is made up of 14 amino acids. In DNA form, the CDR3 reads TGTGCCAGCAGTTACTCGACTGGAACCTACGAGCAGTACTTC. It specifies CASSYSTGTYEQYF.

The chain recombines TRBV5-1 with TRBJ2-1, with D perhaps matching TRBD2 (6 bases). Trimming took 0 bases from V and 5 from J, leaving 12 bases between them. CDR3 length: 15 residues. Germline CDR1 reads SGHRS; CDR2 reads YFSETQ. CDR3 DNA: TGCGCCAGCAGCTTGGCCCCCGGGAGCGACAATGAGCAGTTCTTC. Protein product: CASSLAPGSDNEQFF.

This chain uses TRBV5-1 with TRBJ1-2; TRBD1 aligns across 8 bases. The J segment lost 4 bases and the V segment lost 3 bases, leaving 2 bases of the junction unmatched. The CDR3 consists of 13 residues. Per germline, CDR1 SGHRS and CDR2 YFSETQ. The CDR3 spells CASSSDRGYGYTF. CDR3 nucleotide sequence: TGCGCCAGCAGCTCTGACAGGGGCTATGGCTACACCTTC.

This chain links TRBV5-4 with TRBJ2-7; 8 nucleotides agree with TRBD2. The junction had 10 bases not matched to a gene; V was cut back by 3 bases and J by 2 bases. In germline, CDR1 is SGHNT, CDR2 YYREEE (reference sequence). The CDR3 is made up of 16 amino acids. CDR3 residues: CASSSRLATITYEQYF. The CDR3 nucleotides read TGTGCCAGCAGCTCAAGACTAGCGACCATTACCTACGAGCAGTACTTC.

The chain carries TRBV6-1 and TRBJ2-5; the match to TRBD2 covers 9 bases. From germline, CDR1 is MNHNS and CDR2 SASEGT. This CDR3 is 13 amino acids long. V gave up 6 bases and J gave up 3 bases; unmatched junction bases: 2. In DNA, the CDR3 is TGTGCCAGCAGAAGCGGGGGGAAAGAGACCCAGTACTTC. Translated, it gives CASRSGGKETQYF.